This is a list of T cell receptor beta chains from one sample in a study of blood T cell repertoires in COVID-19. Measured with immunoSEQ multiplex PCR; TCRdb has only the in-frame clones, and not every one. Here the sample spans some 66,000 clones, 70% to 85% being singletons. Sequencing was done on a sample of peripheral blood. All receptors come from a man aged 60 to 75 with acute or convalescent COVID-19. CDR3s include the opening cysteine and the closing phenylalanine or tryptophan. Fields, in order: clone size, J gene, D gene, V gene, CDR3 protein, CDR3 DNA. The D gene is left open where the match is weak. Some rows mark clone size as missing; the rest say once, few, many or name a class of expanded clone.

clone size: NA
J gene: TRBJ1-1
D gene: TRBD1
V gene: TRBV10-3
CDR3 protein: CATQGQWNTEAFF
CDR3 DNA: TGTGCCACCCAGGGACAGTGGAACACTGAAGCTTTCTTT

clone size: NA
J gene: TRBJ1-5
D gene: TRBD1
V gene: TRBV6-2/TRBV6-3
CDR3 protein: CASSYSRQGVRVQPQHF
CDR3 DNA: TGTGCCAGCAGTTACTCTCGACAGGGGGTCCGAGTCCAGCCCCAGCATTTT

clone size: NA
J gene: TRBJ1-5
D gene: NA
V gene: TRBV25-1
CDR3 protein: CASSKGSGTQHF
CDR3 DNA: TGTGCCAGCAGCAAGGGGAGCGGGACCCAGCATTTT

clone size: NA
J gene: TRBJ2-7
D gene: TRBD2
V gene: TRBV2
CDR3 protein: CASRVREGYEQYF
CDR3 DNA: TGTGCCAGCAGGGTCAGGGAGGGCTACGAGCAGTACTTC

clone size: NA
J gene: TRBJ1-1
D gene: TRBD1
V gene: TRBV29-1
CDR3 protein: CSALKQGAGVNTEAFF
CDR3 DNA: TGCAGCGCACTAAAACAGGGGGCTGGTGTGAACACTGAAGCTTTCTTT

clone size: NA
J gene: TRBJ1-4
D gene: NA
V gene: TRBV7-2
CDR3 protein: CASSSFNEKLFF
CDR3 DNA: TGTGCCAGCAGCTCGTTTAATGAAAAACTGTTTTTT

clone size: NA
J gene: TRBJ2-5
D gene: TRBD2
V gene: TRBV10-3
CDR3 protein: CAISESKGGGSQETQYF
CDR3 DNA: TGTGCCATCAGTGAGTCGAAAGGCGGGGGAAGCCAAGAGACCCAGTACTTC

clone size: NA
J gene: TRBJ1-6
D gene: TRBD1
V gene: TRBV6-5
CDR3 protein: CASSRQGGDSPLHF
CDR3 DNA: TGTGCCAGCAGCCGACAGGGGGGGGATTCACCCCTCCACTTT

clone size: NA
J gene: TRBJ1-2
D gene: NA
V gene: TRBV6-5
CDR3 protein: CASSYAGVGDYGYTF
CDR3 DNA: TGTGCCAGCAGTTACGCAGGGGTCGGGGACTATGGCTACACCTTC

clone size: once
J gene: TRBJ2-7
D gene: TRBD1
V gene: TRBV2
CDR3 protein: CASSIPGQGTHEQYF
CDR3 DNA: TGTGCCAGCAGTATCCCGGGACAGGGTACCCACGAGCAGTACTTC

clone size: NA
J gene: TRBJ1-1
D gene: NA
V gene: TRBV2
CDR3 protein: CASSEPRVNTEAFF
CDR3 DNA: TGTGCCAGCAGTGAACCCAGGGTGAACACTGAAGCTTTCTTT

clone size: NA
J gene: TRBJ1-5
D gene: TRBD1
V gene: TRBV27
CDR3 protein: CASSPRNPGTGGRISNQPQHF
CDR3 DNA: TGTGCCAGCAGTCCCCGGAACCCCGGGACAGGGGGCCGGATAAGCAATCAGCCCCAGCATTTT

clone size: once
J gene: TRBJ2-2
D gene: NA
V gene: TRBV14
CDR3 protein: CASSQRRKRDSNTGELFF
CDR3 DNA: TGTGCCAGCAGCCAGAGACGTAAGAGGGATTCGAACACCGGGGAGCTGTTTTTT